The 20 T cell receptor beta chains reported below all come from one sample, sequenced in a study of T cell responses to AZD1222 COVID-19 vaccine. Measured with immunoSEQ multiplex PCR; TCRdb has only the in-frame clones, and not every one. The top ten clones hold approximately 1.5% of a sample with roughly 150,000 clones, under 95% of them seen once. The material was peripheral blood, obtained on day 0 of AZD1222 vaccination. These receptors all stem from an adult in good health.

The chain combines TRBV10-3 with TRBJ2-7, with a possible D match to TRBD1 (6 bases). CDR1 and CDR2 (germline): ENHRY, SYGVKD. V was clipped by 2 bases and J by 4 bases, with 27 bases between them. This CDR3 is built from 19 residues. DNA of the CDR3: TGTGCCATCAGTGAGACCCCAGAATTGACAGGCCCCACCACTTACGAGCAGTACTTC. Translation: CAISETPELTGPTTYEQYF.

The chain is built from TRBV9 and TRBJ2-1; weak D call: TRBD2 (6 bases). V lost 4 bases to trimming and J lost 0 bases, with 11 bases between them. This CDR3 region has 15 residues. Looked up from germline, CDR1 is SGDLS and CDR2 is YYNGEE. The CDR3 here is CASSPGVSSYNEQFF. For the CDR3, the DNA is TGTGCCAGCAGCCCGGGGGTGAGCTCCTACAATGAGCAGTTCTTC.

This clone came up a few times. Other DNA sequences from this sample encode an identical CDR3 as well. The CDR3 sequence: CASSELAGGPETQYF. Written as DNA, the CDR3 is TGTGCCAGCAGTGAACTAGCGGGAGGGCCAGAGACCCAGTACTTC. This chain joins TRBV6-1 and TRBJ2-5; TRBD2 matches 12 bases. There are 15 residues in the CDR3. Per germline, CDR1 MNHNS and CDR2 SASEGT. V shed 2 bases, J shed 4 bases, and the junction held 2 bases outside the gene matches.

This chain links TRBV28 with TRBJ1-1; D remains ambiguous. Germline-derived CDR1 and CDR2 are MDHEN and SYDVKM. The V end was cut by 7 bases, the J end by 1 base, with 10 bases between. The CDR3 runs to 13 residues. This chain's CDR3 is CASMVAQNTEAFF. The CDR3 bases are TGTGCCAGCATGGTCGCCCAGAACACTGAAGCTTTCTTT. The entire variable domain, with the rest obtained from reference TRBV28 and TRBJ1-1, is as follows: DVKVTQSSRYLVKRTGEKVFLECVQDMDHENMFWYRQDPGLGLRLIYFSYDVKMKEKGDIPEGYSVSREKKERFSLILESASTNQTSMYLCASMVAQNTEAFFGQGTRLTVV.

CDR3: CASSPGTGALGFFYEQYF. DNA of the CDR3: TGTGCCAGCAGCCCCGGGACAGGGGCCCTGGGATTCTTCTACGAGCAGTACTTC. The chain joins TRBV5-8 to TRBJ2-7, with 10 bases matching TRBD1. After removal of 4 bases from V and 3 bases from J, the junction contained 16 bases not matched to a gene. Germline-derived CDR1 and CDR2 are SGHTS and YDEGEE. The CDR3 is made up of 18 amino acids.

The chain couples TRBV5-6 to TRBJ1-2; no firm D call. The CDR3 spans 14 residues. Trimming left V 0 bases short and J 4 bases short, with 10 bases between. CDR1 is SGHDT, CDR2 YYEEEE, per germline. CDR3 bases: TGTGCCAGCAGCTTGGGTATCGAAAGCTATGGCTACACCTTC. The encoded protein is CASSLGIESYGYTF.

This clone was observed once. V is TRBV18 and J is TRBJ2-2; the D gene is possibly TRBD2 (5 bases). Trimming took 6 bases from V and 8 from J, leaving 25 bases between them. Germline-derived CDR1 and CDR2 are KGHSH and LQKENI. This CDR3 has 17 residues. CDR3 sequence: CASSLRIPPPEGGELFF. The CDR3 DNA is TGTGCCAGCTCTCTACGAATCCCCCCCCCTGAGGGTGGGGAGCTGTTTTTT.

CDR3 loop: CATSDGQGVEQYF. CDR3 nucleotide sequence: TGTGCCACCAGTGATGGCCAGGGGGTCGAGCAGTACTTC. The genes are TRBV24-1 and TRBJ2-7, with 7 bases aligning to TRBD1. Germline V CDR1 and CDR2: KGHDR, SFDVKD. The CDR3 is made up of 13 amino acids. After removal of 3 bases from V and 6 bases from J, the junction contained 4 bases not matched to a gene.

This sequence joins TRBV4-1 and TRBJ2-2; D is ambiguous. The CDR3 extends over 16 amino acids. Between the trimmed V and J ends, which lost 2 bases and 0 bases, there was a span of 10 bases. From germline, CDR1 is MGHRA and CDR2 YSYEKL. In DNA, the CDR3 is TGCGCCAGCAGCCAAAAAAGACTCTCGAACACCGGGGAGCTGTTTTTT. Translating gives CASSQKRLSNTGELFF.

CDR3 DNA: TGTGCCAGCAGTTACTCCCCGGGACGGACCACAGATACGCAGTATTTT. Amino acids: CASSYSPGRTTDTQYF. The chain joins TRBV6-6 to TRBJ2-3, with D perhaps assigned TRBD1 or TRBD2 (5 bases each). V lost 0 bases to trimming and J lost 2 bases, with 12 bases between them. The V gene's germline CDR1 is MNHNY and CDR2 SVGAGI (reference sequence). The CDR3 totals 16 residues.

The rearrangement links TRBV19 to TRBJ1-3; the D is unclear. V was clipped by 1 base and J by 2 bases, with 3 bases between them. The CDR3 runs 13 residues. Germline V gene lookup returns CDR1 LNHDA and CDR2 SQIVND (reference sequence). CDR3 nucleotide sequence: TGTGCCAGTAGTATAGGGGCTGGAAACACCATATATTTT. Encoded protein: CASSIGAGNTIYF.

V usage is TRBV7-2 and J usage is TRBJ1-5; 7 bases are shared with TRBD1. The ends lost 2 bases at V and 4 bases at J; junction bases unmatched: 11. The CDR3 is 17 amino acids. Germline CDR1 is SGHTA and CDR2 is FQGNSA. Here the CDR3 DNA reads TGTGCCAGCAGCTTACCCCCGACAGGGTGGCTTAATCAGCCCCAGCATTTT. Protein: CASSLPPTGWLNQPQHF. The whole variable domain, filled in from reference TRBV7-2 and TRBJ1-5, reads GAGVSQSPSNKVTEKGKDVELRCDPISGHTALYWYRQSLGQGLEFLIYFQGNSAPDKSGLPSDRFSAERTGGSVSTLTIQRTQQEDSAVYLCASSLPPTGWLNQPQHFGDGTRLSIL.

The chain has TRBV10-3 and TRBJ1-1; the D gene is possibly TRBD1 (5 bases). Germline V lookup: CDR1 ENHRY, CDR2 SYGVKD. The CDR3 is 10 residues long. Trimming cost V 8 bases and J 7 bases, with 8 bases left between them. The CDR3 DNA reads as TGTGCCATCGGCCAGGGTGAAGCTTTCTTT. This gives the protein CAIGQGEAFF.

The CDR3 loop reads CASSLRVRGRTEAFF. In nucleotides, the CDR3 is TGTGCCAGCAGCCTAAGGGTCAGGGGGCGGACTGAAGCTTTCTTT. The chain employs TRBV13 and TRBJ1-1; TRBD1 agrees at 8 bases. Germline trimming cut 5 bases from V and 5 bases from J; bases unmatched to any gene: 10. The germline CDR1 and CDR2 sequences are PRHDT and FYEKMQ (reference sequence). The CDR3 length is 15 residues.

The V call is TRBV14, the J call TRBJ1-1, with 7 bases that match TRBD1. J was trimmed by 4 bases and V by 4 bases; bases with no gene match: 9. CDR3 length: 15 residues. Looked up from germline, CDR1 is SGHDN and CDR2 is FVKESK. CDR3 region: CASSPRGKGATEAFF. In DNA, the CDR3 is TGTGCCAGCAGCCCCAGGGGGAAAGGGGCCACTGAAGCTTTCTTT.

This chain joins TRBV7-3 and TRBJ2-7, with D perhaps matching TRBD2 (7 bases). The CDR3 covers 14 residues. V lost 5 bases to trimming and J lost 7 bases, with 18 bases between them. Germline V CDR1 and CDR2: SGHTA, FQGTGA. As DNA, the CDR3 is TGTGCCAGCAGCCGAACAGGGCGGGGGTCGGAGCAGTACTTC. As protein: CASSRTGRGSEQYF.

This clone occurred once. The V and J genes are TRBV4-1 and TRBJ2-5; no firm D call. The V end was cut by 1 base, the J end by 5 bases, with 11 bases between. CDR1 MGHRA and CDR2 YSYEKL come from the germline V gene. This CDR3 comprises 14 residues. CDR3: CASSQGGGSETQYF. CDR3 DNA: TGCGCCAGCAGCCAAGGAGGCGGATCGGAGACCCAGTACTTC.

The chain couples TRBV1 to TRBJ2-6; the table's D gene call, TRBD1, was not cross checked with the DNA. TRBV1 has pseudogene status. The CDR3 is 19 residues long. The CDR3 region has the DNA TGCACCAGCAGCCACCCGAGGGGGTGTCTTTTCTCTGGGGCCAACGTCCTGACTTTC. Its protein is CTSSHPRGCLFSGANVLTF.

The rearrangement joins TRBV4-1 to TRBJ2-7; TRBD1 might be the D (6 bases). Trimming took 0 bases from V and 2 from J, leaving 14 bases between them. This CDR3 is built from 16 residues. Germline lookup yields CDR1 MGHRA and CDR2 YSYEKL. The DNA for the CDR3 is TGCGCCAGCAGCCAAGATGGGGGCAGGGGAACCTACGAGCAGTACTTC. This codes for CASSQDGGRGTYEQYF.

The CDR3 DNA sequence: TGTGCCAGCTCACCAACACTTGACAGGGGCTATAATTCACCCCTCCACTTT. Encoded protein: CASSPTLDRGYNSPLHF. The V call is TRBV18, the J call TRBJ1-6; 8 nucleotides line up with TRBD1. This CDR3 comprises 17 residues. Per germline, CDR1 KGHSH and CDR2 LQKENI. Germline trimming cut 2 bases from V and 3 bases from J; bases unmatched to any gene: 6.